This T cell receptor (beta chain) was sequenced during a study of spatial heterogeneity in lung cancer. Time point specified: sample taken at primary tumor resection. Unsorted whole RNA samples from tumor, nontumor lung or frozen PBMC were sequenced. This clonotype was found a few times. Each molecule of TCR cDNA was tagged with one unique molecular identifier. From the 5' RACE reads, TCRdb called clonotypes with MiXCR, one entry per CDR3 protein. The sample yields fewer than 20,000 distinct CDR3 sequences, about 19% seen once. This CDR3 contains 14 residues. V dropped 4 bases and J dropped 1 base, with 13 bases sitting between them. Germline CDR1 GTSNPN, CDR2 SVGIG (reference sequence).

Sequenced here: PBMCs, sampled at surgery. The chain employs TRBV30 and TRBJ2-5; a possible D gene is TRBD2 (5 bases). This TCR was sampled from a male donor with early-stage non-small cell lung cancer. As DNA, the CDR3 is TGTGCCTGGAAATCAGAGGACTTCCAAGAGACCCAGTACTTC. Protein product: CAWKSEDFQETQYF.